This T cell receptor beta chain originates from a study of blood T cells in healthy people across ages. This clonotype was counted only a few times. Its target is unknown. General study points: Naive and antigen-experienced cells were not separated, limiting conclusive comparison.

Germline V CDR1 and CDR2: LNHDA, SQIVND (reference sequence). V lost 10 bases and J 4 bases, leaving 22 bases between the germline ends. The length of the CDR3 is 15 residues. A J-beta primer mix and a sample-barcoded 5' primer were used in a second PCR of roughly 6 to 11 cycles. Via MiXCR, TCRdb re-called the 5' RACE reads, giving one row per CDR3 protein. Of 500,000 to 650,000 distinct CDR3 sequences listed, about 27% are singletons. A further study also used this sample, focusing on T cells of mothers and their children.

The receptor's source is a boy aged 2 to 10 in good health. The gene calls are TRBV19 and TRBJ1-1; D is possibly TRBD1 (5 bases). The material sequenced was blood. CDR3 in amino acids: CATRLAGPDGTEAFF. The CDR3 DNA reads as TGTGCCACCCGACTGGCAGGGCCCGACGGCACTGAAGCTTTCTTT.